The clone carrying this TCR beta chain has a count of ten or more. What it recognizes is unknown. The time point is: longitudinal time-point 3. This sample was included in a study of neurological immune-mediated disorders. TCRdb reanalysed the 5' RACE reads using MiXCR and keeps one entry per CDR3 protein. Found here are around 100,000 distinct CDR3 sequences, 11% of them singletons; the top ten hold 3.1%. Study-level findings and limits: CDR3 amino acid sequences found in expanded clones were never shared across subjects, suggesting private repertoires in all groups.

Input material: PBMCs. The sequence was obtained from a female donor with HTLV-1-associated myelopathy (HAM/TSP).

The CDR3 DNA sequence: TGTGCCAGCAGTTTTGGGGTTCTGCGGAAGCAGTACTTC. It translates to CASSFGVLRKQYF. V is TRBV27 and J is TRBJ2-7; D is ambiguous. The length of the CDR3 is 13 residues. The germline gives CDR1 MNHEY, CDR2 SMNVEV (reference sequence). With 3 bases removed from V and 8 bases from J, the gap between germline ends came to 14 bases.